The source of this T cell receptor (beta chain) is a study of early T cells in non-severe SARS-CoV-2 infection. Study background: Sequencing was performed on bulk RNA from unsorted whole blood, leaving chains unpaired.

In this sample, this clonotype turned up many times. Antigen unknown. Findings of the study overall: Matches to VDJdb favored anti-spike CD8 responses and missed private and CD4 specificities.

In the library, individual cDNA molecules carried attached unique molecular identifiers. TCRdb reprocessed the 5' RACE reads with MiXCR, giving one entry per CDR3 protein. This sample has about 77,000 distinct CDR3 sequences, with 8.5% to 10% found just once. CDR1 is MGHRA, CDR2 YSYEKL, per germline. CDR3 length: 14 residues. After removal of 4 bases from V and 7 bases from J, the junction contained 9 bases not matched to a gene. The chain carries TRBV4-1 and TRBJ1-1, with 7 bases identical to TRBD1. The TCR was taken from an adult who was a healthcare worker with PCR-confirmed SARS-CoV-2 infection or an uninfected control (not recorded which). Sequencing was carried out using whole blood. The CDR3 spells CASSPAGQPVEAFF. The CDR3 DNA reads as TGCGCCAGCAGCCCCGCGGGACAGCCGGTTGAAGCTTTCTTT.